The clone carrying this T cell receptor (beta chain) was seen a few times. Its antigen is unidentified. The length of the CDR3 is 19 residues. CDR1 and CDR2 (germline): LGHNA, YSLEER. The germline V and J ends were trimmed by 0 bases and 1 base, with 22 bases remaining between them. The data were taken from a study of post-analysis software for immune sequencing data. Study-level information: In terms of disease course, relapsing-remitting, secondary progressive and progressive-relapsing multiple sclerosis were included. Broader study findings: TRBV5-6, TRBV5-1 and TRBV20-1 were among several TRBV segments more frequent in patients than controls.

Unique molecular identifiers tagged the TCR beta cDNA libraries. TCRdb reprocessed the PCR reads with MiXCR, giving one entry per CDR3 protein. Altogether hundreds of thousands of distinct CDR3 sequences are present, approximately 30% being singletons, with the ten largest covering under 0.7%. The origin of this receptor is a girl aged 5 to 17 with multiple sclerosis. This chain uses TRBV4-3 with TRBJ2-7; D possibly corresponds to TRBD2 (5 bases). Material: blood. The CDR3 reads CASSQDRQGSFHGSYEQYF. The DNA of the CDR3 is TGCGCCAGCAGCCAAGATCGGCAAGGGAGCTTTCACGGGTCCTACGAGCAGTACTTC.